Following are 31 T cell receptor beta chains from one sample sequenced in a study of T cell responses to AZD1222 COVID-19 vaccine. TCRdb's copy holds only in-frame clones and misses some; the assay was immunoSEQ multiplex PCR. The sample records about 100,000 clones, more than 75% being singletons. The sample in question was peripheral blood, obtained 28 days after the second AZD1222 dose. These receptors came from an adult who received the AZD1222 COVID-19 vaccine.

The chain joins TRBV27 to TRBJ1-3; possibly TRBD1 for D (5 bases). V gave up 5 bases and J gave up 0 bases, with 14 bases separating them. This CDR3 region has 16 residues. Looked up from germline, CDR1 is MNHEY and CDR2 is SMNVEV (reference sequence). The CDR3 bases are TGTGCCAGCAGTCCGGGGCGGATACACTCTGGAAACACCATATATTTT. Amino acid sequence: CASSPGRIHSGNTIYF.

The CDR3 DNA reads as TGTGCCAGCAGCGTAGCCGGTTCCAGCTCCTACGAGCAGTACTTC. Protein sequence: CASSVAGSSSYEQYF. V gene TRBV9 combines with J gene TRBJ2-7; no firm D call. The CDR3 is made up of 15 amino acids. The V gene's germline CDR1 is SGDLS and CDR2 YYNGEE. Trimming pared 0 bases from V and 0 bases from J, leaving 10 bases between. The full variable domain, completed using reference TRBV9 and TRBJ2-7, is DSGVTQTPKHLITATGQRVTLRCSPRSGDLSVYWYQQSLDQGLQFLIQYYNGEERAKGNILERFSAQQFPDLHSELNLSSLELGDSALYFCASSVAGSSSYEQYFGPGTRLTVT.

V is TRBV15 and J is TRBJ2-1, with D possibly being TRBD2 (6 bases). CDR1 and CDR2 from the germline V gene are LNHNV and YYDKDF (reference sequence). The CDR3 covers 15 residues. The V gene lost 5 bases and the J gene lost 8 bases, with 19 bases spanning the gap. The CDR3 DNA is TGTGCCACCAGCGAACCGGGACTCTTCTCCCATGAGCAGTTCTTC. Translating gives CATSEPGLFSHEQFF.

This chain uses TRBV19 with TRBJ1-1; 7 nucleotides agree with TRBD1. Germline CDR1 is LNHDA and CDR2 is SQIVND (reference sequence). Trimming at V came to 7 bases and at J to 4 bases, leaving 3 bases not matched to a gene. The CDR3 length is 12 residues. The CDR3 nucleotides read TGTGCCAGTAAACAGGGGCCCACTGAAGCTTTCTTT. It specifies CASKQGPTEAFF.

The chain combines TRBV3-1 (or the pseudogene TRBV3-2) with TRBJ2-5, with 14 positions matching TRBD2. The CDR3 is 16 residues long. Germline V gene sequence: CDR1 LGHDT, CDR2 YNNKEL (reference sequence). The V segment lost 4 bases and the J segment 2 bases; nucleotides outside the gene matches: 3. This CDR3 reads CASSPRLAGGQETQYF. The DNA of the CDR3 is TGTGCCAGCAGCCCGCGACTAGCGGGGGGGCAAGAGACCCAGTACTTC.

This clone was picked up a small number of times. The chain is built from TRBV6-5 and TRBJ2-7; D unresolved. Germline V CDR1 and CDR2: MNHEY, SVGAGI. CDR3 length: 14 amino acids. Trimming left V 8 bases short and J 5 bases short, with 19 bases between. CDR3 nucleotides: TGTGCCAGCGCTGGAGCTGGTTCGTCGCACGAGCAGTACTTC. Amino acid sequence: CASAGAGSSHEQYF.

This chain uses TRBV5-1 with TRBJ2-3; TRBD1 is a possible D gene (5 bases). The CDR3 runs to 15 residues. Germline-derived CDR1 and CDR2 are SGHRS and YFSETQ. V was trimmed by 1 base and J by 0 bases, leaving 9 bases between them. CDR3 loop: CASSLLAGSTDTQYF. In DNA, the CDR3 is TGCGCCAGCAGCTTGTTGGCAGGGAGCACAGATACGCAGTATTTT.

V is TRBV5-4 and J is TRBJ2-1; TRBD2 is a possible D gene (6 bases). V dropped 0 bases and J dropped 7 bases, with 20 bases sitting between them. CDR3 length: 17 residues. Germline CDR1 and CDR2: SGHNT and YYREEE (reference sequence). CDR3 coding DNA: TGTGCCAGCAGCTTGGTGGCTAGCGACACGCGGGCGAATGAGCAGTTCTTC. It encodes CASSLVASDTRANEQFF.

This clone was observed once. The V call is TRBV28, the J call TRBJ2-7; D is unclear. V was clipped by 2 bases and J by 4 bases, with 9 bases between them. The CDR3 extends over 13 amino acids. CDR1 is MDHEN, CDR2 SYDVKM, per germline. In nucleotides, the CDR3 is TGTGCCAGCAGTTTAGTCCCGGGTTACGAGCAGTACTTC. It codes for CASSLVPGYEQYF.

This clone was detected only once. The chain joins TRBV6-5 to TRBJ1-3; 7 bases match TRBD1. Germline V lookup: CDR1 MNHEY, CDR2 SVGAGI. The CDR3 is 13 residues long. Trimming at V came to 8 bases and at J to 3 bases, leaving 4 bases not matched to a gene. CDR3 DNA: TGTGCCAGCTTGACAGGGCTTGGAAACACCATATATTTT. Protein product: CASLTGLGNTIYF.

This chain links TRBV28 with TRBJ1-1; D possibly corresponds to TRBD1 (5 bases). The CDR3 contains 15 residues. Per germline, CDR1 MDHEN and CDR2 SYDVKM. The V end was cut by 6 bases, the J end by 0 bases, with 14 bases between. CDR3 in DNA: TGTGCCAGCAGCTTAGGAGGGGTCATGAACACTGAAGCTTTCTTT. It codes for CASSLGGVMNTEAFF.

The V gene is TRBV7-8, the J gene TRBJ2-5; D gene uncertain. CDR1 and CDR2 (germline): SGHVS, FQNEAQ. Trimming pared 5 bases from V and 2 bases from J, leaving 6 bases between. The CDR3 covers 12 residues. DNA of the CDR3: TGTGCCAGCAGCGCTAGACAAGAGACCCAGTACTTC. Residues: CASSARQETQYF.

A few counts support this clone. The chain recombines TRBV7-9 with TRBJ2-2; the match to TRBD2 covers 9 bases. CDR3 length equals 16 residues. The trim removed 2 bases at V and 2 bases at J, leaving 3 bases unmatched. The germline gives CDR1 SEHNR, CDR2 FQNEAQ (reference sequence). The CDR3 nucleotides read TGTGCCAGCAGCTTACCGACTAGCGGTAACACCGGGGAGCTGTTTTTT. As protein: CASSLPTSGNTGELFF.

This clone was observed a handful of times. The chain uses TRBV5-3 and TRBJ2-7; D unclear. TRBV5-3 is reported as an ORF; its role is uncertain. Trimming removed 2 bases at V and 6 bases at J, with 18 bases between. The CDR3 runs 15 residues. The CDR3: CARSFISQVFGEQYF. As DNA, the CDR3 is TGTGCCAGAAGCTTTATCTCCCAGGTCTTCGGCGAGCAGTACTTC.

The rearrangement joins TRBV11-2 to TRBJ1-1; a possible D gene is TRBD1 (5 bases). Germline assignment: CDR1 SGHAT and CDR2 FQNNGV. V shed 1 base and J shed 1 base, with 16 bases lying between them. This CDR3 comprises 17 residues. CDR3: CASSLGSRGGRNTEAFF. DNA for the CDR3: TGTGCCAGCAGCTTAGGAAGCCGCGGGGGTAGGAACACTGAAGCTTTCTTT. The full variable domain, in which reference TRBV11-2 and TRBJ1-1 provide the parts outside the CDR3, is EAGVAQSPRYKIIEKRQSVAFWCNPISGHATLYWYQQILGQGPKLLIQFQNNGVVDDSQLPKDRFSAERLKGVDSTLKIQPAKLEDSAVYLCASSLGSRGGRNTEAFFGQGTRLTVV.

The chain joins TRBV18 to TRBJ2-3; D may be TRBD1 (6 bases). This CDR3 is built from 14 residues. In germline, CDR1 is KGHSH, CDR2 LQKENI. Trimming pared 2 bases from V and 6 bases from J, leaving 12 bases between. CDR3 coding DNA: TGTGCCAGCTCACCAGTGGACAGTCTGGATACGCAGTATTTT. Its translation is CASSPVDSLDTQYF.

This clone was picked up a small number of times. The chain recombines TRBV2 with TRBJ2-7; D possibly corresponds to TRBD2 (7 bases). The length of the CDR3 is 14 residues. The ends were cut back, 4 bases at V and 6 bases at J, with 16 bases in the middle. Germline V gene lookup returns CDR1 SNHLY and CDR2 FYNNEI. CDR3 loop: CASSGGGGLGEQYF. In DNA form, the CDR3 reads TGTGCCAGCAGTGGGGGAGGGGGTCTAGGCGAGCAGTACTTC.

The chain links TRBV7-2 to TRBJ2-1, with D possibly being TRBD1 (5 bases). The CDR3 runs to 13 residues. The germline V gene has CDR1 SGHTA and CDR2 FQGNSA. Between the trimmed V and J ends, which lost 6 bases and 10 bases, there was a span of 16 bases. CDR3 DNA sequence: TGTGCCAGCAGGACGAAGTTGGGGCCGGAGCAGTTCTTC. It specifies CASRTKLGPEQFF.

The chain combines TRBV5-6 with TRBJ1-5; D is undetermined. V was clipped by 6 bases and J by 4 bases, with 11 bases between them. The CDR3 is made up of 13 amino acids. Germline V gives CDR1 SGHDT, CDR2 YYEEEE. CDR3: CASNQAGNQPQHF. As DNA, the CDR3 is TGTGCCAGCAACCAAGCCGGGAATCAGCCCCAGCATTTT.

The J gene is TRBJ2-2, the V gene TRBV29-1; no clear D. V was pared by 4 bases and J by 0 bases, with 9 bases between. The germline gives CDR1 SQVTM, CDR2 ANQGSEA. The CDR3 has 14 amino acids. CDR3 loop: CSVGNSANTGELFF. The CDR3 DNA reads TGCAGCGTTGGCAACAGCGCGAACACCGGGGAGCTGTTTTTT.

Notes on this clone: Different DNA sequences within this sample yield the same CDR3. The gene calls are TRBV20-1 and TRBJ2-3; D might be TRBD2 (6 bases). CDR3 size: 11 residues. Trimming shortened V by 2 bases and J by 6 bases, and 6 bases separated the two germline ends. Germline V gene sequence: CDR1 DFQATT, CDR2 SNEGSKA (reference sequence). The CDR3 region is CSARLADTQYF. In DNA, the CDR3 is TGCAGTGCTAGACTAGCGGATACGCAGTATTTT.

This chain links TRBV27 with TRBJ1-6; 7 bases agree with TRBD1. CDR3 size: 16 residues. V dropped 2 bases and J dropped 7; count of bases not matched to a gene: 8. The germline CDR1 and CDR2 sequences are MNHEY and SMNVEV (reference sequence). This CDR3 is CASSLTTGEANSPLHF. CDR3 sequence (DNA): TGTGCCAGCAGTTTAACTACAGGGGAAGCGAATTCACCCCTCCACTTT.

V gene TRBV27 combines with J gene TRBJ1-2; D is unclear. The germline gives CDR1 MNHEY, CDR2 SMNVEV (reference sequence). The CDR3 is made up of 14 amino acids. V lost 3 bases and J 2 bases, leaving 10 bases between the germline ends. CDR3 coding DNA: TGTGCCAGCAGTTTTACGGGCAGCAACTATGGCTACACCTTC. Its translation: CASSFTGSNYGYTF.

The chain carries TRBV2 and TRBJ2-7, with a weak D call TRBD1 (6 bases). V was pared by 9 bases and J by 3 bases, with 12 bases between. This CDR3 comprises 12 residues. Germline CDR1 reads SNHLY; CDR2 reads FYNNEI. The CDR3 bases are TGTGCCAGGGGCCTCAGGGGCTACGAGCAGTACTTC. Translation gives CARGLRGYEQYF. The variable domain in full, with the rest retrieved from reference TRBV2 and TRBJ2-7, is EPEVTQTPSHQVTQMGQEVILRCVPISNHLYFYWYRQILGQKVEFLVSFYNNEISEKSEIFDDQFSVERPDGSNFTLKIRSTKLEDSAMYFCARGLRGYEQYFGPGTRLTVT.

This sequence joins TRBV7-2 and TRBJ2-7, with 7 bases fitting TRBD1. V was clipped by 1 base and J by 4 bases; unmatched bases: 1. The CDR3 runs to 13 residues. Germline V gene data show CDR1 as SGHTA and CDR2 as FQGNSA. The CDR3 protein is CASSLDRGYEQYF. In DNA, the CDR3 is TGTGCCAGCAGCTTAGACAGGGGATACGAGCAGTACTTC.

This sequence joins TRBV27 and TRBJ2-7; perhaps D is TRBD1 or TRBD2 (6 bases each). The V gene lost 4 bases and the J gene lost 0 bases, with 13 bases spanning the gap. The CDR3 loop spans 15 amino acids. The germline CDR1 and CDR2 sequences are MNHEY and SMNVEV (reference sequence). CDR3 bases: TGTGCCAGCAGTTGGGGCGGGACAAACTCCTACGAGCAGTACTTC. Protein sequence: CASSWGGTNSYEQYF.

The sample holds a few counts of this clone. The chain is built from TRBV7-6 and TRBJ1-3; no firm D call. CDR3 length: 14 amino acids. Germline values: CDR1 SGHVS, CDR2 FNYEAQ. V was pared by 4 bases and J by 2 bases, with 9 bases between. The CDR3 reads CASSYEPAGNTIYF. CDR3 DNA: TGTGCCAGCAGCTATGAACCGGCTGGAAACACCATATATTTT.

The gene calls are TRBV7-8 and TRBJ1-5; no clear D gene. Trimming removed 4 bases from V and 4 bases from J, with 8 bases in between. The CDR3 has 13 amino acids. From germline, CDR1 is SGHVS and CDR2 FQNEAQ. The CDR3 protein is CASSSPGNQPQHF. The CDR3 nucleotides read TGTGCCAGCAGCTCACCCGGGAATCAGCCCCAGCATTTT.

The CDR3 loop is CASSPRTAATNEKLFF. CDR3 nucleotide sequence: TGTGCCAGCTCACCTAGGACCGCTGCAACTAATGAAAAACTGTTTTTT. The chain recombines TRBV18 with TRBJ1-4; D is unresolved. The CDR3 spans 16 residues. The V and J ends lost 3 bases and 0 bases respectively, with 11 bases between them. CDR1 and CDR2 from the germline V gene are KGHSH and LQKENI.

This clone appeared once. The chain links TRBV2 to TRBJ1-6, with 9 bases that match TRBD1. CDR3 size: 15 residues. V gave up 5 bases and J gave up 10 bases; unmatched junction bases: 9. CDR1 and CDR2 (germline): SNHLY, FYNNEI. The CDR3 coding sequence is TGTGCCAGCAGTTCGAGGACAGGGGAGGAGTCACCCCTCCACTTT. It translates to CASSSRTGEESPLHF.

The chain links TRBV18 to TRBJ2-5, with 7 positions matching TRBD2. Germline V lookup: CDR1 KGHSH, CDR2 LQKENI. V shed 5 bases, J shed 4 bases, and the junction held 10 bases outside the gene matches. This CDR3 has 15 amino acids. The CDR3 DNA follows: TGTGCCAGCTCATGGGAGGGCGTTATCGGAGAGACCCAGTACTTC. Translating it yields CASSWEGVIGETQYF.